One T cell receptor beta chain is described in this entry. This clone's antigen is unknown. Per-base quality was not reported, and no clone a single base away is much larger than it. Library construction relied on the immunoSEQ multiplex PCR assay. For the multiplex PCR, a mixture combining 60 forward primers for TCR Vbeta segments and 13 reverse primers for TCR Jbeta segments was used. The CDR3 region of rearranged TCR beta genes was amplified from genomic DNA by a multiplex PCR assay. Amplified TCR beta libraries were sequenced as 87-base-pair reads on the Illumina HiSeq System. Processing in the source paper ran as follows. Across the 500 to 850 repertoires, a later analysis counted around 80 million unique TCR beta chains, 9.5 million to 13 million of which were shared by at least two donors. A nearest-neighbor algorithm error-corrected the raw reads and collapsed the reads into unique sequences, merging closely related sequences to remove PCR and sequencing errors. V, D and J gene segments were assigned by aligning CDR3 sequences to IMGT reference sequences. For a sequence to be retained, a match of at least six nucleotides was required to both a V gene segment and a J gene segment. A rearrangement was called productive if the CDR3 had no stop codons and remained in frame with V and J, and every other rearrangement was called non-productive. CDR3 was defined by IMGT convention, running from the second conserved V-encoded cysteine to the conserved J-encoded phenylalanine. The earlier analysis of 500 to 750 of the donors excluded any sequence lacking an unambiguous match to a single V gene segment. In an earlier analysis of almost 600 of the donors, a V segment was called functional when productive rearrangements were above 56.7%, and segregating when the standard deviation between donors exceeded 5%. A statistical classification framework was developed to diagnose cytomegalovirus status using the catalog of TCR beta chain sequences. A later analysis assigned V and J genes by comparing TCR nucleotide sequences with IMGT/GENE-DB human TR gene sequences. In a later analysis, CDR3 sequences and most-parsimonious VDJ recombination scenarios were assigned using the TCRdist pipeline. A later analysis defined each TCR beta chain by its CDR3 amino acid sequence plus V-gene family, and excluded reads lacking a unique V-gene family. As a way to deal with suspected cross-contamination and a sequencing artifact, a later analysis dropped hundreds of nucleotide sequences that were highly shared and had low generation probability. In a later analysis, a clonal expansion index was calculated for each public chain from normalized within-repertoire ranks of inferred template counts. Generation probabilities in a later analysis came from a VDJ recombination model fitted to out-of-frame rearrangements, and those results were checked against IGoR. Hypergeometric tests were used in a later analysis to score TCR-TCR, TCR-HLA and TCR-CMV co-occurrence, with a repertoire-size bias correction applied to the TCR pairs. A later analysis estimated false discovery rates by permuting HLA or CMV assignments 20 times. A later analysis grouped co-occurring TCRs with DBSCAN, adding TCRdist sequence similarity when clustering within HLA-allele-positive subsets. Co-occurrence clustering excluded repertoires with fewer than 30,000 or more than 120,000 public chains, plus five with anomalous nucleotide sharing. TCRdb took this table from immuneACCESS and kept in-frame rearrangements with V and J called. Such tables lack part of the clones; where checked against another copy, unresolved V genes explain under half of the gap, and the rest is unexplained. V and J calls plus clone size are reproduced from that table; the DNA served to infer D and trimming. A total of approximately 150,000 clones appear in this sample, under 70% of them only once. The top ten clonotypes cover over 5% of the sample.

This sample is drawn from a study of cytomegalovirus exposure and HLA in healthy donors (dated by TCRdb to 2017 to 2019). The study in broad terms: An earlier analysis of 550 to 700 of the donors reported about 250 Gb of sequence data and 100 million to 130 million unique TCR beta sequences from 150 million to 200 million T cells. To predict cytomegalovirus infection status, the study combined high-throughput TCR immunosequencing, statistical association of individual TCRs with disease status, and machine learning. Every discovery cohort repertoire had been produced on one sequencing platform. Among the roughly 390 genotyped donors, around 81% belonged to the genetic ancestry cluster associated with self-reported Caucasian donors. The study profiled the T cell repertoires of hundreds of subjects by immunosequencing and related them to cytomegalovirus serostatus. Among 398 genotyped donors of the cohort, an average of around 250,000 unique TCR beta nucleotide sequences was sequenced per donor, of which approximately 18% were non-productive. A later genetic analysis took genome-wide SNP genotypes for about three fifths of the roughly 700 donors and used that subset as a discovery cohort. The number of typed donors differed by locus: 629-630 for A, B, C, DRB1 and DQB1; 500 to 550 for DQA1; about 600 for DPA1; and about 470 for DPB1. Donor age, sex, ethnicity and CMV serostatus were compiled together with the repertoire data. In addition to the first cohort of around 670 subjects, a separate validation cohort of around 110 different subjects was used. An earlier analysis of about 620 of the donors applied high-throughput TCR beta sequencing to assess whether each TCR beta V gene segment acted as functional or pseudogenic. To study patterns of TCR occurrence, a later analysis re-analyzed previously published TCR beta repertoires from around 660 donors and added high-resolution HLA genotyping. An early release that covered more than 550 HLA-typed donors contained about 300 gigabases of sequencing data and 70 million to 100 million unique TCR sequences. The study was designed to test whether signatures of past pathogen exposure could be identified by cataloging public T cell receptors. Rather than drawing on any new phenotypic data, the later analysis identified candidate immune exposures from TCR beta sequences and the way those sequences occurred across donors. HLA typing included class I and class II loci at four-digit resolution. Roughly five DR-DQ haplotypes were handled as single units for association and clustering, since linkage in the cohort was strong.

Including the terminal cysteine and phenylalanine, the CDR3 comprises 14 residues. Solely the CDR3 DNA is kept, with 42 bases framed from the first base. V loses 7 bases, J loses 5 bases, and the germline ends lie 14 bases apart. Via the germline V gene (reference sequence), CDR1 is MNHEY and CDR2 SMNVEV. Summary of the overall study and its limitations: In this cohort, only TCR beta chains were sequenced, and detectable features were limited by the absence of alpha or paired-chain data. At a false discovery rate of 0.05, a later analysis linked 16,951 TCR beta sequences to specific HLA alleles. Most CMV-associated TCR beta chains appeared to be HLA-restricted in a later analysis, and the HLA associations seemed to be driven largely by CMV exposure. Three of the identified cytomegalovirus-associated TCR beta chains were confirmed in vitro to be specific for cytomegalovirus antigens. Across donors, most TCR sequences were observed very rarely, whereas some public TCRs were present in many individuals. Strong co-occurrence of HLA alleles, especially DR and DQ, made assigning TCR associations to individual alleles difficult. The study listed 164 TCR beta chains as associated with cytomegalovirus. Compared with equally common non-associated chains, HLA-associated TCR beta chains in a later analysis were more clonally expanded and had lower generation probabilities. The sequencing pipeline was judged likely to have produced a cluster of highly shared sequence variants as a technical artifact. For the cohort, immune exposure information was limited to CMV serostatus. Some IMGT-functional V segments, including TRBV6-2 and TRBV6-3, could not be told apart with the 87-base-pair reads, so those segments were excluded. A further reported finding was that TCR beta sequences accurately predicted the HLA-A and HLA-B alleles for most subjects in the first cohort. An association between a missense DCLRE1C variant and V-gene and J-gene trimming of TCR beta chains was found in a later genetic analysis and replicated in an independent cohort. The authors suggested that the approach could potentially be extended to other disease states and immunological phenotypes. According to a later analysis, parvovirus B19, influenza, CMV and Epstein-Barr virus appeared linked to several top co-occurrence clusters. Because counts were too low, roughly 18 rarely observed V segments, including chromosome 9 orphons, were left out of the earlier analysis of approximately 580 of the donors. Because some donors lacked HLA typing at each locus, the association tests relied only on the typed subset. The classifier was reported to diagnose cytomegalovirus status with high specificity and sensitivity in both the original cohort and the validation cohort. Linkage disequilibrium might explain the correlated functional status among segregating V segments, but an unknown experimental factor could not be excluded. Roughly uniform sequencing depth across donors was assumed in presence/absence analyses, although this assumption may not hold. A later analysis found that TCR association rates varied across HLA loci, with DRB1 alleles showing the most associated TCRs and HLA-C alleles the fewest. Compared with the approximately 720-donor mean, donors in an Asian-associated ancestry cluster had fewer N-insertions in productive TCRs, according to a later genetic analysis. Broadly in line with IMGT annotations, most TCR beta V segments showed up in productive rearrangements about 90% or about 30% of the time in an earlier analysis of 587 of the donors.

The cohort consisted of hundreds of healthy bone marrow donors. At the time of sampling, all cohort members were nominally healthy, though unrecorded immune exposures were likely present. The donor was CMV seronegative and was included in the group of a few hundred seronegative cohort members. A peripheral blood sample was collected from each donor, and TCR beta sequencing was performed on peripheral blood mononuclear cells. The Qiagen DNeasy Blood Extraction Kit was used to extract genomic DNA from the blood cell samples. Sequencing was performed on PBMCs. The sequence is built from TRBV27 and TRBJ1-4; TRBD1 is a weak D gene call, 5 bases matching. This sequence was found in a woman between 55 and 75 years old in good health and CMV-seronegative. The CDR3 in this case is CASKQTVTNEKLFF. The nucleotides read TGTGCCAGCAAACAGACAGTGACGAATGAAAAACTGTTTTTT.